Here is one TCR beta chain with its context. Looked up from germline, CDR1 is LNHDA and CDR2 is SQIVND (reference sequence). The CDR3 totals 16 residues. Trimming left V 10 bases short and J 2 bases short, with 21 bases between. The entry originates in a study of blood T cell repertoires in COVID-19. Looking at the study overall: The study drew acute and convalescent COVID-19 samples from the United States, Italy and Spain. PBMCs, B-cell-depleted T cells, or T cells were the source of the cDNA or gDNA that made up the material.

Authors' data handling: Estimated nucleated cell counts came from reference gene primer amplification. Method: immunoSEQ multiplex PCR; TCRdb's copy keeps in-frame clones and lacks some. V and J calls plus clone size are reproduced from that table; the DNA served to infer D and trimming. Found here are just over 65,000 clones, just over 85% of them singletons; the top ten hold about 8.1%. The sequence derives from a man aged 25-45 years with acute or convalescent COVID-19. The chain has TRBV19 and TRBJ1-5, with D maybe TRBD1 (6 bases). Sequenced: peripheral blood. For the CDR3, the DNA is TGTGCCACCCGACAATCAGGGGTGGCAGGCAATCAGCCCCAGCATTTT. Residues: CATRQSGVAGNQPQHF.